This T cell receptor (beta chain) was found in a study of cytomegalovirus exposure and HLA in healthy donors. Overall study results and limits: TCR beta chains numbering approximately 150 were designated cytomegalovirus-associated. A few CMV-associated chains proved CMV antigen-specific in vitro. Reported performance of the classifier showed diagnosis of cytomegalovirus status with high specificity and sensitivity.

The germline V gene encodes CDR1 SGHNT and CDR2 YYREEE (reference sequence). V gave up 4 bases and J gave up 5 bases; unmatched junction bases: 15. The length of the CDR3 is 16 residues. Notes on this clone: Its target is unknown.

The table came from immunoSEQ multiplex PCR; TCRdb's copy has only in-frame clones and leaves some out. The repertoire holds approximately 60,000 clones, with 80% to 95% as singletons. What was sequenced was PBMCs. The chain couples TRBV5-4 to TRBJ2-7; TRBD1 matches at 7 bases. This sequence was found in a woman in her late teens or twenties in good health and CMV-seronegative. DNA of the CDR3: TGTGCCAGCAGCCCCCGACAGGGCCTATCGGGGCACGAGCAGTACTTC. Its protein is CASSPRQGLSGHEQYF.